This T cell receptor (beta chain) was observed in a study of T cell responses to AZD1222 COVID-19 vaccine. The length of the CDR3 is 15 residues. Trimming at V came to 2 bases and at J to 2 bases, leaving 6 bases not matched to a gene. Germline assignment: CDR1 GTSNPN and CDR2 SVGIG (reference sequence). Profiling relied on immunoSEQ multiplex PCR, and the TCRdb table lists in-frame clones only, not all of them. The table has under 140,000 clones, roughly 92% seen once; the top ten hold roughly 2.7%. The receptor comes from an adult who received the AZD1222 COVID-19 vaccine. The V and J genes are TRBV30 and TRBJ2-7; TRBD1 aligns across 10 bases. The sample in question was peripheral blood, obtained 28 days after the second AZD1222 dose. In DNA form, the CDR3 reads TGTGCCTGGAGTCCCGGGACAGGGGCAACCTACGAGCAGTACTTC. Its protein product is CAWSPGTGATYEQYF.